The 20 T cell receptor beta chains below all came from one sample that was sequenced in a study of T cell changes during pregnancy in multiple sclerosis. Libraries were prepared by immunoSEQ multiplex PCR; TCRdb keeps only in-frame clonotypes and omits some of them. The repertoire includes about 89,000 clones, roughly 94% of them detected once, and about 2% sits in the top ten. Sequenced here: peripheral blood, sampled after pregnancy. These TCRs come from a female donor in good health, enrolled as a control in a pregnancy study.

The chain is built from TRBV29-1 and TRBJ1-2, with no clear D. V lost 6 bases, J lost 2 bases, and 13 bases lay in between. This CDR3 contains 13 residues. Germline-derived CDR1 and CDR2 are SQVTM and ANQGSEA. CDR3: CSVGGILNYGYTF. Here the CDR3 DNA reads TGCAGCGTGGGAGGGATCCTGAACTATGGCTACACCTTC. The whole variable domain, remainder taken from reference TRBV29-1 and TRBJ1-2, is SAVISQKPSRDICQRGTSLTIQCQVDSQVTMMFWYRQQPGQSLTLIATANQGSEATYESGFVIDKFPISRPNLTFSTLTVSNMSPEDSSIYLCSVGGILNYGYTFGSGTRLTVV.

The chain employs TRBV27 and TRBJ2-7; 7 positions match TRBD1. The V gene end was trimmed by 5 bases and the J gene end by 2 bases; junction bases not matched to a gene: 6. Germline CDR1 MNHEY, CDR2 SMNVEV (reference sequence). The CDR3 contains 14 residues. The CDR3 DNA reads TGTGCCAGCAGTCCCGGGGACAGCACCTACGAGCAGTACTTC. Amino acid sequence: CASSPGDSTYEQYF.

This clone was recorded only once. The chain couples TRBV19 to TRBJ1-2, with a weak D call TRBD1 (6 bases). Trimming took 7 bases from V and 1 from J, leaving 19 bases between them. Per germline, CDR1 LNHDA and CDR2 SQIVND (reference sequence). This CDR3 spans 16 amino acids. CDR3 sequence (DNA): TGTGCCAGTACCCCCATAGGGGGGGTCCTTAACTATGGCTACACCTTC. It yields the protein CASTPIGGVLNYGYTF.

This clone was recorded only once. J is TRBJ2-2 and V is TRBV7-9; possible D gene TRBD2, 5 bases. From germline, CDR1 is SEHNR and CDR2 FQNEAQ (reference sequence). The CDR3 has 16 residues. The V end lost 5 bases, the J end lost 0 bases, and 13 bases lay between the germline ends. The CDR3 DNA reads TGTGCCAGCAGCCTCGGGTGGGAGTCGAACACCGGGGAGCTGTTTTTT. It codes for CASSLGWESNTGELFF.

This clone was recorded many times. The chain carries TRBV4-1 and TRBJ2-3, with a weak D call TRBD2 (6 bases). From germline, CDR1 is MGHRA and CDR2 YSYEKL. The CDR3 is made up of 16 amino acids. Deletions cut 0 bases from V and 2 bases from J, with 12 bases between. The CDR3 sequence is CASSQEASVNTDTQYF. The CDR3 bases are TGCGCCAGCAGCCAAGAGGCTAGCGTCAACACAGATACGCAGTATTTT.

The chain carries TRBV30 and TRBJ2-5; possibly TRBD1 for D (6 bases). CDR1 and CDR2 (germline): GTSNPN, SVGIG (reference sequence). V dropped 3 bases and J dropped 5 bases, with 13 bases sitting between them. The CDR3 has 13 residues. CDR3 residues: CAWRGDTPETQYF. The CDR3 DNA reads as TGTGCCTGGAGGGGGGACACCCCGGAGACCCAGTACTTC.

The V call is TRBV11-3, the J call TRBJ2-1; no definite D call. The germline V gene has CDR1 SGHNT and CDR2 YENEEA. CDR3 length: 13 amino acids. The V end was cut by 7 bases, the J end by 6 bases, with 13 bases between. The CDR3, as DNA: TGTGCCAGCACCCCTCGAGGATCCAATGAGCAGTTCTTC. It translates to CASTPRGSNEQFF. Complete variable domain (other parts from reference TRBV11-3 and TRBJ2-1): EAGVVQSPRYKIIEKKQPVAFWCNPISGHNTLYWYLQNLGQGPELLIRYENEEAVDDSQLPKDRFSAERLKGVDSTLKIQPAELGDSAVYLCASTPRGSNEQFFGPGTRLTVL.

The chain combines TRBV5-1 with TRBJ2-1; 7 positions agree with TRBD1. This CDR3 has 17 amino acids. The germline CDR1 and CDR2 sequences are SGHRS and YFSETQ. With V trimmed by 1 base and J by 6 bases, 13 bases remained unmatched. As DNA, the CDR3 is TGCGCCAGCAGCTTGATGTTGGGACAGACGATGGGCAATGAGCAGTTCTTC. This encodes CASSLMLGQTMGNEQFF.

The V and J genes are TRBV4-2 and TRBJ2-5; the match to TRBD2 covers 8 bases. Germline V gene data show CDR1 as LGHNA and CDR2 as YNFKEQ. CDR3 size: 16 residues. After removal of 1 base from V and 2 bases from J, the junction contained 6 bases not matched to a gene. The CDR3 bases are TGTGCCAGCAGCCAAGTAGGATTAGCGGGACAAGAGACCCAGTACTTC. Translating it yields CASSQVGLAGQETQYF.

The rearrangement links TRBV28 to TRBJ2-1; 9 bases line up with TRBD1. V was clipped by 4 bases and J by 6 bases; unmatched bases: 4. This CDR3 has 14 amino acids. The germline V gene encodes CDR1 MDHEN and CDR2 SYDVKM. The DNA of the CDR3 is TGTGCCAGCAGTTGGACAGGGGCGGGCAATGAGCAGTTCTTC. Translated, it gives CASSWTGAGNEQFF.

The genes are TRBV7-9 and TRBJ2-7; either TRBD1 or TRBD2 may fit D (5 bases each). The germline V gene encodes CDR1 SEHNR and CDR2 FQNEAQ (reference sequence). V was shortened by 8 bases and J by 2 bases, with 16 bases between the two germline ends. The CDR3 is 14 amino acids. The CDR3 loop reads CASGVGTGTYEQYF. In DNA form, the CDR3 reads TGTGCCAGCGGCGTAGGGACGGGAACCTACGAGCAGTACTTC.

V gene TRBV29-1 combines with J gene TRBJ1-3; D gene uncertain. Germline values: CDR1 SQVTM, CDR2 ANQGSEA. CDR3 length equals 13 residues. V was clipped by 7 bases and J by 0 bases, with 10 bases between them. DNA of the CDR3: TGCAGCGCCGTTCTAAGCTCTGGAAACACCATATATTTT. It is translated as CSAVLSSGNTIYF.

The J gene is TRBJ2-2, the V gene TRBV7-6; TRBD1 is a possible D gene (6 bases). The V end lost 5 bases, the J end lost 3 bases, and 19 bases lay between the germline ends. The germline V gene has CDR1 SGHVS and CDR2 FNYEAQ. The CDR3 consists of 17 residues. The CDR3 region has the DNA TGTGCCAGCAGCCGCGCCGCCAGGGGTATGGACACCGGGGAGCTGTTTTTT. Translated: CASSRAARGMDTGELFF.

The chain is built from TRBV30 and TRBJ1-6; 7 bases fit TRBD1. Trimming took 1 base from V and 5 from J; bases not matched to a gene: 5. The germline V gene has CDR1 GTSNPN and CDR2 SVGIG (reference sequence). The CDR3 extends over 15 amino acids. This chain's CDR3 is CAWSEKTGDNSPLHF. In DNA form, the CDR3 reads TGTGCCTGGAGTGAAAAAACAGGGGATAATTCACCCCTCCACTTT.

This clone was counted a single time. The gene calls are TRBV6-1 and TRBJ2-7; 7 bases are a match to TRBD1. With V trimmed by 6 bases and J by 0 bases, 5 bases remained unmatched. This CDR3 is built from 14 residues. In germline, CDR1 is MNHNS, CDR2 SASEGT. The CDR3 nucleotides read TGTGCCAGCAGGGCCGGGACAGCCTCCTACGAGCAGTACTTC. Translating it yields CASRAGTASYEQYF.

The V and J genes are TRBV18 and TRBJ2-3, with TRBD2 as a possible D gene (6 bases). Germline V lookup: CDR1 KGHSH, CDR2 LQKENI. This CDR3 region has 15 residues. The V and J ends lost 2 bases and 7 bases respectively, with 16 bases between them. The CDR3 DNA reads as TGTGCCAGCTCACCAGAGGGAGGATCACAAAATACGCAGTATTTT. Translating it yields CASSPEGGSQNTQYF.

V usage is TRBV2 and J usage is TRBJ2-4; the D is unclear. The CDR3 consists of 11 residues. Trimming took 4 bases from V and 9 from J, leaving 7 bases between them. Germline V lookup: CDR1 SNHLY, CDR2 FYNNEI. The CDR3: CASSGPGIQYF. The CDR3 DNA sequence: TGTGCCAGCAGTGGCCCAGGCATTCAGTACTTC.

V is TRBV23-1 and J is TRBJ1-5; TRBD1 matches 11 bases. TRBV23-1 is classed as an ORF, of uncertain function. The CDR3 has 19 amino acids. V shed 3 bases and J 0 bases; nucleotides not matched to a gene: 10. The CDR3 spells CASSQTGQGEPYSNQPQHF. The CDR3 DNA follows: TGCGCCAGCAGTCAGACGGGACAGGGGGAACCCTATAGCAATCAGCCCCAGCATTTT.

The count of this clone is one. The CDR3 is CASSPRPTTGTSGNTGELFF. The CDR3 coding sequence is TGCGCCAGCAGCCCCCGGCCTACCACCGGGACTAGCGGGAACACCGGGGAGCTGTTTTTT. The chain couples TRBV4-1 to TRBJ2-2; 11 bases are a match to TRBD2. Germline CDR1 is MGHRA and CDR2 is YSYEKL. Trimming took 4 bases from V and 1 from J; bases not matched to a gene: 14. This CDR3 has 20 amino acids.

This clone was seen a handful of times. The chain has TRBV30 and TRBJ1-1, with D perhaps TRBD1 (5 bases). The germline gives CDR1 GTSNPN, CDR2 SVGIG (reference sequence). The CDR3 spans 13 residues. The CDR3 sequence: CAVERGMNTEAFF. Written as DNA, the CDR3 is TGTGCAGTGGAGCGGGGGATGAACACTGAAGCTTTCTTT.